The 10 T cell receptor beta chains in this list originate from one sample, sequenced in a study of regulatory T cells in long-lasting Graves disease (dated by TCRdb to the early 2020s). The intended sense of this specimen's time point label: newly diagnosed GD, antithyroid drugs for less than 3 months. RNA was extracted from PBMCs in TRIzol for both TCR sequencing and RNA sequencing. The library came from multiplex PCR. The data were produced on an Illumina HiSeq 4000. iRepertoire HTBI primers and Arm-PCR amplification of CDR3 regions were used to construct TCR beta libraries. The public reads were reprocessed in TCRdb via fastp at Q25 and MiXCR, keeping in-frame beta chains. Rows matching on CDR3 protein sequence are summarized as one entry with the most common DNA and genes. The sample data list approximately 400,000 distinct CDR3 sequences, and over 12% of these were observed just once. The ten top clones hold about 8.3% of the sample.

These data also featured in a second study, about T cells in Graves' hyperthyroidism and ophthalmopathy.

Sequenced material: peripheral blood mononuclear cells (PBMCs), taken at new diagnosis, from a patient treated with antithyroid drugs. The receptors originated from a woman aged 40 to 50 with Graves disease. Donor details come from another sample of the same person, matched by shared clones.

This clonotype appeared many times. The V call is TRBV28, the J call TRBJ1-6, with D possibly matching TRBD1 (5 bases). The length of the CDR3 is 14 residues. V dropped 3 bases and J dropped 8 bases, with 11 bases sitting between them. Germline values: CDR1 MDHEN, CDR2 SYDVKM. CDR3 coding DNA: TGTGCCAGCAGTTTGTGGGGCCTGGATTCACCCCTCCACTTT. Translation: CASSLWGLDSPLHF.

CDR3 sequence: CASTTGYQPQHF. Written as DNA, the CDR3 is TGTGCCAGCACGACAGGATATCAGCCCCAGCATTTT. V and J are TRBV6-1 and TRBJ1-5, with D perhaps matching TRBD1 (6 bases). CDR3 length: 12 amino acids. Germline V gives CDR1 MNHNS, CDR2 SASEGT. Between the trimmed V and J ends, which lost 7 bases and 5 bases, there was a span of 9 bases.

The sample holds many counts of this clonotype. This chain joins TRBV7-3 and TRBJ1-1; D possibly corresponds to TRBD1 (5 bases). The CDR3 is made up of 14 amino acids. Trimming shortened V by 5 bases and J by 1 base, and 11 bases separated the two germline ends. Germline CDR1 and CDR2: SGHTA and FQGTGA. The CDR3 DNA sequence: TGTGCCAGCAGCCTAAATGGGGGGAACACTGAAGCTTTCTTT. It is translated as CASSLNGGNTEAFF.

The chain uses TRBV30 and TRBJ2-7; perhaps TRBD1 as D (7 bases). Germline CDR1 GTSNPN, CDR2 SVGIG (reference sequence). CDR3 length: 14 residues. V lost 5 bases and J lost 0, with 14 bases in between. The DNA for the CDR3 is TGTGCCTGGTCCAGGGGGGTAGACTCCTACGAGCAGTACTTC. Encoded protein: CAWSRGVDSYEQYF.

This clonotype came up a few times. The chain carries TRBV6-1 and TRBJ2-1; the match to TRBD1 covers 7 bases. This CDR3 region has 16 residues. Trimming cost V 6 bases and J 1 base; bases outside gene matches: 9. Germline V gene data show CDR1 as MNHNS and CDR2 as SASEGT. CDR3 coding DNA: TGTGCCAGCAGCTCTACTCGACAGGGATCCTACAATGAGCAGTTCTTC. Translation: CASSSTRQGSYNEQFF.

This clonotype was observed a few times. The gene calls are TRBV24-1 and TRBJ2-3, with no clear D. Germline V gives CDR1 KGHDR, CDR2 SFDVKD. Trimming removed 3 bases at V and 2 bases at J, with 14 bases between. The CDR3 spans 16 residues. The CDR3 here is CATSDPLKPPTDTQYF. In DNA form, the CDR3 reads TGTGCCACCAGTGATCCTCTAAAGCCCCCCACAGATACGCAGTATTTT.

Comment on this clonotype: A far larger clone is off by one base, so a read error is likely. Here the CDR3 DNA reads TGTGCCAGTAGTACAGACAGGGGGCGCGTGGAGACCCGGTACTTC. It specifies CASSTDRGRVETRYF. The rearrangement joins TRBV19 to TRBJ2-7, with 10 bases fitting TRBD1. Germline values: CDR1 LNHDA, CDR2 SQIVND (reference sequence). The CDR3 has 15 amino acids. J lost 12 bases, V lost 4 bases, and 15 bases had no gene match.

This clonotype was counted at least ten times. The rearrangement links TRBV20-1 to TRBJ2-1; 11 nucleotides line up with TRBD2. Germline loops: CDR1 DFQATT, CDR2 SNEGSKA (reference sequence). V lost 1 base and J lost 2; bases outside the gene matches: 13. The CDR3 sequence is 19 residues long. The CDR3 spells CSARAGTSGRGFTYNEQFF. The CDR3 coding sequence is TGCAGTGCTAGAGCTGGGACTAGCGGAAGGGGATTTACCTACAATGAGCAGTTCTTC.

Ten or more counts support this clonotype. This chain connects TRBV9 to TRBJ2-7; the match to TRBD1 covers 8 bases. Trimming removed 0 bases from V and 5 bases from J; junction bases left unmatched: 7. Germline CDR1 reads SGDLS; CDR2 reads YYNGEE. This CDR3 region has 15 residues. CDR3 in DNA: TGTGCCAGCAGCGTAGAGGGAGGACAGGGCCACGAGCAGTACTTC. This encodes CASSVEGGQGHEQYF.

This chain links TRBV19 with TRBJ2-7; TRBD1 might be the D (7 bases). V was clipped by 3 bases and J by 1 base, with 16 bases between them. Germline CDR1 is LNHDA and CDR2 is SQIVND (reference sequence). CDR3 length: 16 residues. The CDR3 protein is CASSIGGGPGSYEQYF. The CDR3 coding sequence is TGTGCCAGTAGTATCGGAGGGGGCCCTGGGTCCTACGAGCAGTACTTC.